The following is a TCR beta chain sequence with its context. The antigen is not known. The CDR3 contains 14 residues. V lost 4 bases and J 5 bases, leaving 13 bases between the germline ends. Germline V gene data show CDR1 as KGHDR and CDR2 as SFDVKD. The sample comes from a study of vaccination and CD4 T cells after COVID-19. Across the whole study: Testing by nasal swab PCR showed convalescent patients to be SARS-CoV-2 positive; about nine were mild and one was severe. Between diagnosis and the drawing of post-COVID samples lay a median around 100 days (range 35 to 161). Study observations and caveats: Convalescent patient numbers were relatively low, with no early post-infection timepoints. SARS-CoV-2-reactive clonotype medians increased from around 21 to 38, not significantly.

The Oncomine TCR Beta short-read assay was what sequenced the DNA obtained from cultured CD4+ T cells. TCRdb called the PCR reads again in MiXCR, with one record for every CDR3 protein. The sample carries approximately 22,000 distinct CDR3 sequences, around two thirds recorded once. As for treatment: roughly 11-day PBMC culture with coronavirus spike peptide pools or control peptides (ViraFEST assay). The rearrangement joins TRBV24-1 to TRBJ1-2; the D is unclear. The sequence was collected from a human donor who had recovered from COVID-19. The specimen sequenced was CD4+ T cells from blood, cultured in vitro. As DNA, the CDR3 is TGTGCCACCAGTGACCCCCCCAGGTCTTATGGCTACACCTTC. This codes for CATSDPPRSYGYTF.